This T cell receptor beta chain was recovered during a study of vaccination effects on CD4 cells after COVID-19. Antigen-specific CD4+ T cells were first expanded with viral peptide pools by the ViraFEST assay and only then sequenced. Isolating CD4+ T cells followed around nine days of culture. Each vaccine recipient was nucleocapsid antibody negative and had no prior SARS-CoV-2 infection. Half-medium replacement with IL-2 medium occurred on days 3 and 7. The CDR3 has 15 residues. Deletions cut 9 bases from V and 2 bases from J, with 15 bases between. In germline, CDR1 is KGHDR, CDR2 SFDVKD. Findings and limits, study-wide: Marked clonal contraction of both clone types appeared late after vaccination. The study had few convalescent patients and no early post-infection timepoints.

The table came from immunoSEQ multiplex PCR; TCRdb's copy has only in-frame clones and leaves some out. The table lists tens of thousands of clones, approximately 76% of them singletons, with 2.8% in the top ten. This clone was observed a single time. The antigen remains undetermined. The chain links TRBV24-1 to TRBJ2-2, with D perhaps being TRBD1 or TRBD2 (5 bases each). This sample comprised CD4+ T cells from PBMCs cultured with HCoV-NL63 spike peptides, obtained before COVID-19 vaccination. The receptor's source is a human donor who received a COVID-19 vaccine. The CDR3 coding sequence is TGTGCCACCGCTGCCCCCGGGGCAAACACCGGGGAGCTGTTTTTT. Protein: CATAAPGANTGELFF.